This TCR beta chain was obtained from a study of cytomegalovirus exposure and HLA in healthy donors. Findings and limits, study-wide: Among the sequence variants, a highly shared cluster was likely an artifact of sequencing.

Both 60 Vbeta primers and 13 Jbeta primers went into the PCR. Produced via immunoSEQ multiplex PCR; TCRdb's table is partial and in-frame only. The sample has about 140,000 clones; over 60% are singletons. Concerning this clone itself: Its antigen remains unknown.

Trimming cost V 6 bases and J 3 bases; bases outside gene matches: 10. In germline, CDR1 is LNHDA, CDR2 SQIVND (reference sequence). CDR3 length: 15 amino acids. Sequenced sample: PBMCs. J is TRBJ2-5 and V is TRBV19; 7 positions agree with TRBD2. The receptor was derived from a woman in her sixties or seventies in good health and CMV-seronegative. The CDR3 DNA is TGTGCCAGTAGCGAGCCGGGACTACCAAAAGAGACCCAGTACTTC. Amino acids: CASSEPGLPKETQYF.